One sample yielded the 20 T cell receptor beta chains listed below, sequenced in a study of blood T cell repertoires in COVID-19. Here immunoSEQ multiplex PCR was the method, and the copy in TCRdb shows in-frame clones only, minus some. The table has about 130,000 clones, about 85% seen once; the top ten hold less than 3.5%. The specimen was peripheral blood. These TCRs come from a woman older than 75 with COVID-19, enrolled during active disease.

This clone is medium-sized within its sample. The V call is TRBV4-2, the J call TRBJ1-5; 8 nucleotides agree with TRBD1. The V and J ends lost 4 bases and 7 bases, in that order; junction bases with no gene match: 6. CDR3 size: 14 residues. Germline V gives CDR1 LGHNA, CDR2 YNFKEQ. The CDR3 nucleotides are TGTGCCAGCAGCCGGGGACAGGTCGGACAGCCCCAGCATTTT. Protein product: CASSRGQVGQPQHF.

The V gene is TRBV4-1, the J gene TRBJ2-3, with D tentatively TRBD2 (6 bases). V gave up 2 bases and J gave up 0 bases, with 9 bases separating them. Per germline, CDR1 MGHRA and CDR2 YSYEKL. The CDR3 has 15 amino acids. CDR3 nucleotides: TGCGCCAGCAGCCAATTTAGCGGTAGCACAGATACGCAGTATTTT. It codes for CASSQFSGSTDTQYF.

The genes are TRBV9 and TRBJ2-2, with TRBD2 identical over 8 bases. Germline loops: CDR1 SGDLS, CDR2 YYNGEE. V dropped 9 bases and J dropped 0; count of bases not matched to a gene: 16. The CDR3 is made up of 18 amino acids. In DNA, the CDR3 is TGTGCCACCGATCTCCAGTTTAATAGCGGGGCGAACACCGGGGAGCTGTTTTTT. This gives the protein CATDLQFNSGANTGELFF.

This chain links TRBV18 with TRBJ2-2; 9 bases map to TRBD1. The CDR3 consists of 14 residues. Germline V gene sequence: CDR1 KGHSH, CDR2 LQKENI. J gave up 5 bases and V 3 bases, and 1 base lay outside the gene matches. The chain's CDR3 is CASSPTGGTGELFF. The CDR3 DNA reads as TGTGCCAGCTCACCGACAGGGGGAACCGGGGAGCTGTTTTTT.

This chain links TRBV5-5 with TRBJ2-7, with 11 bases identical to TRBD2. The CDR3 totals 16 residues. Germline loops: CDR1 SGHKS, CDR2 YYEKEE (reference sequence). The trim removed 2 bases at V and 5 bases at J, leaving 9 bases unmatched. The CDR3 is CASSFGVTSGSNEQYF. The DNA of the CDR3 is TGTGCCAGCAGCTTCGGGGTTACTAGCGGGAGCAACGAGCAGTACTTC.

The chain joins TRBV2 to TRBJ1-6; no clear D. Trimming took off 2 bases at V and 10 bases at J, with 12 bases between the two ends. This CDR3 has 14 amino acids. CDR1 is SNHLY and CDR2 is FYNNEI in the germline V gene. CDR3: CASSELLFRSPLHF. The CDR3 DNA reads TGTGCCAGCAGTGAACTCCTGTTCAGATCACCCCTCCACTTT.

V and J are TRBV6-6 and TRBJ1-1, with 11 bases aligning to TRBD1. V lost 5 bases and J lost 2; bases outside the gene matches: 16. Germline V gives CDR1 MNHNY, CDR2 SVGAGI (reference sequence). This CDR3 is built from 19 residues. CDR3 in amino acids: CASSPRTGGFFNPNTEAFF. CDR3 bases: TGTGCCAGCAGTCCGCGGACAGGGGGCTTTTTTAACCCAAACACTGAAGCTTTCTTT.

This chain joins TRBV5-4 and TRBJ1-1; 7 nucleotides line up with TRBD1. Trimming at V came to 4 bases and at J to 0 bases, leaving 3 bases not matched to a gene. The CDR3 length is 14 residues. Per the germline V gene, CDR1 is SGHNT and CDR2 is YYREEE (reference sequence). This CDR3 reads CASSAGQVNTEAFF. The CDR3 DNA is TGTGCCAGCAGCGCTGGACAGGTGAACACTGAAGCTTTCTTT.

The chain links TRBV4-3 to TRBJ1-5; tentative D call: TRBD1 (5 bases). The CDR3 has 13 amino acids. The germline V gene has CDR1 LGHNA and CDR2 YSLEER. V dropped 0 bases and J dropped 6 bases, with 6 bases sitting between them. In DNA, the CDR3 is TGCGCCAGCAGCCAAGATAGGGGTCAGCCCCAGCATTTT. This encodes CASSQDRGQPQHF.

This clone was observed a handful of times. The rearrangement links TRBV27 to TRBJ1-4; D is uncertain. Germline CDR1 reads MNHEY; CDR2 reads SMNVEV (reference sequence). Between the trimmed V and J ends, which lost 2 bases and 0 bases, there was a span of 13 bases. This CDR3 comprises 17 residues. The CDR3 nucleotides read TGTGCCAGCAGTTTAGGGCCACCGCTTGCAACTAATGAAAAACTGTTTTTT. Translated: CASSLGPPLATNEKLFF.

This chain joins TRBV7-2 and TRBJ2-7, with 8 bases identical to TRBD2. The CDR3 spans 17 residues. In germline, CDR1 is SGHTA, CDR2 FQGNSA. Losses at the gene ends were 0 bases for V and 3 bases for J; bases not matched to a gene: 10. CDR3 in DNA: TGTGCCAGCAGCTTAGCGGGGACTAGTCGGATACACTACGAGCAGTACTTC. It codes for CASSLAGTSRIHYEQYF.

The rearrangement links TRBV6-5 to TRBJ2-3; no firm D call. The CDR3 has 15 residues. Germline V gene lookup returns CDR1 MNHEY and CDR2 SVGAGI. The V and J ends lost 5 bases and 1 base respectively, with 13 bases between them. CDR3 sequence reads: CASSRKPLGTDTQYF. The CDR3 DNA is TGTGCCAGCAGTCGAAAGCCTCTGGGCACAGATACGCAGTATTTT.

In DNA, the CDR3 is TGTGCCAGCAGCCAAGGATGGCTAGCGAGAGGGAACGGGGAGCTGTTTTTT. Protein sequence: CASSQGWLARGNGELFF. The chain links TRBV3-1 (or the pseudogene TRBV3-2) to TRBJ2-2; D is perhaps TRBD2 (6 bases). This CDR3 contains 17 residues. The germline V gene has CDR1 LGHDT and CDR2 YNNKEL (reference sequence). V lost 1 base and J lost 7, with 19 bases in between.

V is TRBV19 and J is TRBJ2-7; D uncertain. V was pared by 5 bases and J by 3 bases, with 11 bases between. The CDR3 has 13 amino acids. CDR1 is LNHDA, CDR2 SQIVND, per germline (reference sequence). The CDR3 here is CASSPSSIYEQYF. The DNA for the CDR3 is TGTGCCAGTAGTCCCTCGAGTATCTACGAGCAGTACTTC.

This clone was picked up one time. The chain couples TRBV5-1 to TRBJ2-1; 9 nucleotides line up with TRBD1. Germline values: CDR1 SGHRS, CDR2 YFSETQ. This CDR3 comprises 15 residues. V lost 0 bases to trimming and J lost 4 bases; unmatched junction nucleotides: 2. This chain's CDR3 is CASSLDRGPYNEQFF. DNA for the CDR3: TGCGCCAGCAGCTTGGACAGGGGGCCTTACAATGAGCAGTTCTTC. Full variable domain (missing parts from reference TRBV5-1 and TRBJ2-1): KAGVTQTPRYLIKTRGQQVTLSCSPISGHRSVSWYQQTPGQGLQFLFEYFSETQRNKGNFPGRFSGRQFSNSRSEMNVSTLELGDSALYLCASSLDRGPYNEQFFGPGTRLTVL.

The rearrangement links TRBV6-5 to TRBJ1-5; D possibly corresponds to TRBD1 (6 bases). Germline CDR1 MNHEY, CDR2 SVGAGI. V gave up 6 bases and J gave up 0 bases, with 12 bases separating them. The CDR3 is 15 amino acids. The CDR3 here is CASRLGQSSNQPQHF. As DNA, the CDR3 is TGTGCCAGCAGACTCGGACAGTCTAGCAATCAGCCCCAGCATTTT.

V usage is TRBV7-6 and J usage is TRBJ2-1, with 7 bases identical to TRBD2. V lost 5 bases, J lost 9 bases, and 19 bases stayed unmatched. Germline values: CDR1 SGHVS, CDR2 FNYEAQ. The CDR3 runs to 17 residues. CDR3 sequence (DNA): TGTGCCAGCAGCCCTTTGATGGGGAGGGCTCAGGGCGGTGAGCAGTTCTTC. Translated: CASSPLMGRAQGGEQFF. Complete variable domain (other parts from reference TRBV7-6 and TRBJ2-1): GAGVSQSPRYKVTKRGQDVALRCDPISGHVSLYWYRQALGQGPEFLTYFNYEAQQDKSGLPNDRFSAERPEGSISTLTIQRTEQRDSAMYRCASSPLMGRAQGGEQFFGPGTRLTVL.

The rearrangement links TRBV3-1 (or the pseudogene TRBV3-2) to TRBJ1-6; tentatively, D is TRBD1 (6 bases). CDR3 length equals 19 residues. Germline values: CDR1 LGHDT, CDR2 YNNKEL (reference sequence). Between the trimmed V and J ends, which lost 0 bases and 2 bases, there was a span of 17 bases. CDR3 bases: TGTGCCAGCAGCCAAGATCTTGTAAGGGGGTCCACCTATAATTCACCCCTCCACTTT. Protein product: CASSQDLVRGSTYNSPLHF.

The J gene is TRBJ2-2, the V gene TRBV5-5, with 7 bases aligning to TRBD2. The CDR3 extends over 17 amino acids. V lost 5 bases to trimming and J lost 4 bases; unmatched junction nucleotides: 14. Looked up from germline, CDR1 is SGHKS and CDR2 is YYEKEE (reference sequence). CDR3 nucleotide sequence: TGTGCCAGCAGTCCGGGTACCGGACTAGGGTTCACCGGGGAGCTGTTTTTT. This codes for CASSPGTGLGFTGELFF.

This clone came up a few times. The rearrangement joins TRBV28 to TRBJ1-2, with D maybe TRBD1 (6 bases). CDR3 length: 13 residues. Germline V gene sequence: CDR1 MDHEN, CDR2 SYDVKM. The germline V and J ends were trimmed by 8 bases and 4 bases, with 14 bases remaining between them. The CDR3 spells CASYLQGGYGYTF. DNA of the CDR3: TGTGCCAGCTACTTACAGGGCGGCTATGGCTACACCTTC.